The rows below give T cell receptor beta chains drawn from one sample of a study of molecular identifiers for immune sequencing clone quantification. TCRdb re-analysed the PCR reads in MiXCR, keeping a single row per CDR3 protein. Of 60,000 to 70,000 distinct CDR3 sequences listed, 15% to 20% were seen once; the top ten hold about 1.5%. The sample was naive CD8+ T cells from blood, with Jurkat cell RNA spiked in. The receptors originated from a human donor in good health. Some libraries in this study had Jurkat cell RNA spiked in. Each CDR3 is given without its conserved first and last residue. Fields, in order: D gene, J gene, V gene, CDR3 protein. D genes are given only for firm matches.

>NA|TRBJ2-4|TRBV4-2
ASGLELGVLAKNIQY
>NA|TRBJ2-1|TRBV2
ASSPDFSSYNEQF
>NA|TRBJ1-3|TRBV25-1
ASSGWGGGSSGNTIY
>TRBD1|TRBJ2-7|TRBV20-1
SARDREYEQY
>TRBD2|TRBJ2-5|TRBV12-3/TRBV12-4
ASSPGLAGPQETQY
>TRBD2|TRBJ2-1|TRBV27
ASSNLAGPYNEQF
>NA|TRBJ2-1|TRBV4-3
ASSLSTSSYNEQF
>NA|TRBJ1-5|TRBV24-1
ATSDFPSPEPQH
>NA|TRBJ2-1|TRBV7-2
ASSPELAEYNEQF
>TRBD2|TRBJ2-1|TRBV4-1
ASTSGMGYNEQF
>TRBD2|TRBJ2-3|TRBV3-1
ASSPRGDYTDTQY
>NA|TRBJ2-5|TRBV27
ASIAIQEPETQY
>NA|TRBJ2-2|TRBV6-5
ASSYPENTGELF
>TRBD2|TRBJ2-3|TRBV27
ASSPGTSPTDTQY
>NA|TRBJ2-1|TRBV7-9
ASSTPRDSAYNEQF
>NA|TRBJ2-3|TRBV15
ATSRDGLDTDTQY
>NA|TRBJ1-3|TRBV30
AWSVGGNTIY
>TRBD2|TRBJ2-6|TRBV6-6
ASSYPQGLAGESPGANVLT
>NA|TRBJ2-3|TRBV29-1
SVEDLPGSTDTQY
>TRBD2|TRBJ2-3|TRBV7-8
ASSSRISGGGGDTQY
>NA|TRBJ1-3|TRBV28
ASSLLGESSGNTIY
>TRBD2|TRBJ2-1|TRBV11-2
ASSLAPYSGGYNEQF
>NA|TRBJ1-5|TRBV30
AWSFAGTNQPQH
>NA|TRBJ1-5|TRBV27
ASSSSGQPQH
>NA|TRBJ2-7|TRBV27
ASSLLPFYEQY
>NA|TRBJ1-5|TRBV28
ASSLSSGQPQH
>NA|TRBJ1-2|TRBV4-1
ASSHLQGSYGYT
>NA|TRBJ1-1|TRBV3-1
ASSQRIFGYPNTEAF
>TRBD2|TRBJ2-3|TRBV4-3
ASSPILAGDPDTQY
>NA|TRBJ1-5|TRBV27
ASSLFRGNQPQH
>NA|TRBJ2-7|TRBV27
ASSLSGVGSYEQY
>NA|TRBJ2-2|TRBV20-1
SLYRSNTGELL
>NA|TRBJ2-2|TRBV20-1
SASGSNTGELF
>TRBD1|TRBJ1-1|TRBV10-2
ASKDQGAPTEAF
>NA|TRBJ2-7|TRBV2
ASLKGGTSYEQY
>TRBD2|TRBJ2-7|TRBV5-5
ASSLVAGVVAKY
>NA|TRBJ2-7|TRBV10-3
AISAGLTSYEQY